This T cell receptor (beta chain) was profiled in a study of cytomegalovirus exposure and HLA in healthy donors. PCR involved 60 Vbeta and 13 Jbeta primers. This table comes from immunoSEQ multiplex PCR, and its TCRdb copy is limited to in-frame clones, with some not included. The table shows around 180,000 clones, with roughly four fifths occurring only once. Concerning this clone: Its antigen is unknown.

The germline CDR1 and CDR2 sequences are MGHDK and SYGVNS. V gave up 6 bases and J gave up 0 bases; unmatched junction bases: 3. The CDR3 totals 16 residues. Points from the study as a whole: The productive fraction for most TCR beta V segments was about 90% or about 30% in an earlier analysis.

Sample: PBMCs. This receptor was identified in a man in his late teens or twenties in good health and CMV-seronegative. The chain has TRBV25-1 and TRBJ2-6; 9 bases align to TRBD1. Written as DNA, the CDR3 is TGTGCCAGCAGACGGACAGGGGTCTCTGGGGCCAACGTCCTGACTTTC. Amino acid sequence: CASRRTGVSGANVLTF.